This TCR beta chain was profiled in a study of regulatory T cells in long-lasting Graves disease listed by TCRdb under 2021. As for the study more broadly: Persistent Graves' disease was defined as persistently positive TSH receptor autoantibodies together with antithyroid drug treatment for over 5 years. This study used TCR sequencing and RNA sequencing of peripheral blood to compare persistent Graves' disease patients against newly diagnosed Graves' disease patients. The study took place in China and was registered as a clinical trial. A total of 35 or so samples were covered by TCR sequencing, comprising about 13 persistent and about 20 newly diagnosed Graves' disease patients. On average, persistent Graves' disease patients in the clinical cohort had been on antithyroid drugs for around 9.5 years.

The table lists this clonotype with a few counts. Its antigen specificity is not known. Per-base quality was not reported, and no clone a single base away is much larger than it. The cysteine opens and the phenylalanine closes a CDR3 of 14 amino acids. The entry retains the CDR3 DNA only, 42 bases that are in frame from base 1. Trimming costs V 6 bases and J 4 bases, and their ends lie 16 bases apart. The germline V gene sets CDR1 to SGHTA and CDR2 to FQGNSA. Paper-wide results and their limitations: Only peripheral blood was studied, because thyroid tissue, the primary lesion, was inaccessible. Preferential use of TRBV28, TRBJ1-2 and TRBJ2-5 was observed in persistent disease, whereas TRBV20-1 and TRBJ2-1 were favored in newly diagnosed disease. Lower TCR Shannon entropy and fewer highly expanded clones were observed in persistent Graves' disease patients than in newly diagnosed patients, which suggested clonal expansion. Patients with persistent disease shared more public clonotypes (about 2,900) than newly diagnosed patients did (around 1,000). Only the TCR beta chain was sequenced and analyzed. As a limitation, the authors acknowledged that the small sample size may reduce accuracy.

Receptors were amplified or captured by multiplex PCR. Data came from an Illumina HiSeq 4000. To build TCR beta libraries, CDR3 regions were amplified by Arm-PCR using iRepertoire HTBI primers. Before sequencing, the PCR products underwent gel purification. The original pipeline was this. Gene usage analysis of CDR3 amino acid clonotypes relied on the approximately 68 TRBV and more than twelve TRBJ segments identified across samples. COPE and FqMerger were used to merge the filtered high-quality paired reads into contigs. BLAST was used to align contigs to IMGT TRBV, TRBD and TRBJ reference genes, with CDR3 defined following IMGT. Highly expanded clones were defined as clonotypes with a frequency above 0.1%. Shannon entropy served as the measure of repertoire diversity, while the Gini coefficient captured V-J evenness. A clonotype found in more than one individual was treated as public. TCRdb cleaned the public reads at Q25 with fastp, built clones with MiXCR and kept in-frame beta chains. Each entry is one CDR3 protein sequence, shown with its most common DNA and genes. V and J calls and clone size were set by TCRdb, not the authors. The sample table contains some 430,000 distinct CDR3 sequences; only one count was recorded for roughly a fifth of them. The ten largest make up around 7% of the sample.

The time point label, read with the paper, signifies: persistent/refractory GD, antithyroid drugs over 5 years with positive TRAb. For both TCR sequencing and RNA sequencing, RNA was extracted from PBMCs using TRIzol. Graves' disease was diagnosed according to American Thyroid Association guidelines. Recruitment of patients was carried out at an endocrinology department in Xi'an, China. From each patient, about 9 milliliters of peripheral blood was collected into an EDTA anticoagulant tube. PBMCs were isolated by Ficoll Paque Plus density gradient separation without further T cell sorting. RNA quality was checked with an Agilent 2100 Bioanalyzer and agarose gel, and concentration with a NanoDrop 2000.

Source: peripheral blood mononuclear cells (PBMCs), taken when the disease was refractory, from a patient treated with antithyroid drugs. The receptor chain draws on TRBV7-2 and TRBJ2-7; D gene: possibly TRBD1, on 5 matching bases. This TCR was recovered from a female donor with Graves disease. The CDR3: CASRNQGMPYEQYF. The DNA is TGTGCCAGCAGAAACCAGGGAATGCCTTACGAGCAGTACTTC.